Listed below are T cell receptor beta chains from one sample, sequenced in a study of STAT3 mutations in large granular lymphocyte leukemia. Repertoires were generated with immunoSEQ multiplex PCR, while TCRdb's copy carries only in-frame clones and drops some. The data hold 10,000 to 15,000 clones, with approximately 85% observed a single time. The sequencing sample was made of PBMCs. Receptors were obtained from a human donor with T large granular lymphocyte leukemia. Some clones in this sample may be carry-over from other donors' samples. Each CDR3 is given with its conserved first and last residue. Fields, in order: CDR3 protein, CDR3 DNA, clone size, V gene, J gene, D gene. D genes are given only for firm matches. Rows may omit the clone size; those that give it use once, few, many or a size class.

CASSQGVASAKNIQYF	TGCGCCAGCAGCCAAGGGGTTGCGTCGGCCAAAAACATTCAGTACTTC	-	TRBV4-1	TRBJ2-4	-
CASSVTGVTTEAFF	TGTGCCAGCAGCGTTACGGGGGTGACCACTGAAGCTTTCTTT	-	TRBV9	TRBJ1-1	-
CASRPDSAGYTF	TGTGCCAGCAGACCGGACAGCGCAGGCTACACCTTC	few	TRBV28	TRBJ1-2	-
CASGQEADSYEQYF	TGTGCCAGCGGCCAGGAGGCGGACTCCTACGAGCAGTACTTC	-	TRBV7-3	TRBJ2-7	-
CASKPGQGSQPQHF	TGTGCCAGCAAACCGGGACAGGGATCTCAGCCCCAGCATTTT	-	TRBV6-1	TRBJ1-5	TRBD1
CASNRGGEEGYTF	TGTGCCAGCAACCGAGGGGGGGAGGAAGGCTACACCTTC	-	TRBV7-9	TRBJ1-2	-
CASSVGGSTREQYF	TGTGCCAGCAGCGTGGGAGGGAGCACAAGGGAGCAGTACTTC	-	TRBV9	TRBJ2-7	TRBD2
CASSSPSGTRNTEAFF	TGTGCCAGCAGCTCCCCCTCCGGGACTAGGAACACTGAAGCTTTCTTT	-	TRBV7-2	TRBJ1-1	-
CASSRPGQSNTGELFF	TGTGCCAGCAGCCGCCCGGGACAGTCGAACACCGGGGAGCTGTTTTTT	once	TRBV5-4	TRBJ2-2	TRBD1
CASSQQGGETQYF	TGTGCTAGCAGCCAACAGGGAGGAGAGACCCAGTACTTC	-	TRBV7-7	TRBJ2-5	-
CASSPTNANTGELFF	TGTGCCAGCTCACCGACCAATGCGAACACCGGGGAGCTGTTTTTT	-	TRBV18	TRBJ2-2	-
CASRGLLTGELFF	TGCGCCAGCAGAGGACTACTTACCGGGGAGCTGTTTTTT	-	TRBV10-1	TRBJ2-2	-
CASTLSGVGTGEKLFF	TGCGCCAGCACCCTATCGGGGGTGGGGACGGGCGAAAAACTGTTTTTT	few	TRBV5-1	TRBJ1-4	-
CASSGRGRDKETQYF	TGTGCCAGCTCTGGAAGGGGCAGAGACAAAGAGACCCAGTACTTC	-	TRBV28	TRBJ2-5	-
CASRDPTGANEKLFF	TGTGCCAGTAGGGACCCTACGGGGGCTAATGAAAAACTGTTTTTT	-	TRBV19	TRBJ1-4	-
CASSPGQRESSYEQYF	TGTGCCAGTAGTCCAGGCCAGCGGGAGAGCTCCTACGAGCAGTACTTC	-	TRBV19	TRBJ2-7	TRBD2
CASSAAGTTPGVYF	TGCGCCAGCAGCGCAGCGGGTACAACCCCTGGTGTGTACTTC	-	TRBV5-1	TRBJ2-7	-
CASSRTGSQPQHF	TGTGCCAGCTCAAGGACAGGGAGTCAGCCCCAGCATTTT	-	TRBV2	TRBJ1-5	TRBD1
CASSPQAGLTDTQYF	TGTGCCAGCAGCCCGCAAGCGGGCCTCACAGATACGCAGTATTTT	-	TRBV7-2	TRBJ2-3	-
CASISRGGKNTEAFF	TGTGCCAGTATCTCCCGGGGGGGTAAGAACACTGAAGCTTTCTTT	-	TRBV19	TRBJ1-1	-
CASSPRGMNTEAFF	TGTGCCAGCAGCCCCAGGGGGATGAACACTGAAGCTTTCTTT	-	TRBV7-8	TRBJ1-1	TRBD1
CASSLRGSSGGALVHEQFF	TGTGCCAGCAGCTTACGGGGATCTAGCGGGGGGGCGTTGGTCCATGAGCAGTTCTTC	-	TRBV7-2	TRBJ2-1	TRBD2
CASLGTGAGNTIYF	TGTGCCAGCCTAGGGACAGGGGCTGGAAACACCATATATTTT	-	TRBV6-6	TRBJ1-3	TRBD1
CAIQTASYEQYF	TGTGCCATTCAGACAGCATCCTACGAGCAGTACTTC	-	TRBV10-3	TRBJ2-7	-
CASRGDRARANTEAFF	TGTGCCAGCAGAGGGGACAGGGCCCGGGCGAACACTGAAGCTTTCTTT	-	TRBV27	TRBJ1-1	TRBD1
CASTYRTAYYGYTF	TGTGCCAGCACCTACCGGACAGCTTACTATGGCTACACCTTC	-	TRBV28	TRBJ1-2	-
CASSVEVGLATDTQYF	TGTGCCAGCAGCGTAGAGGTAGGACTAGCCACAGATACGCAGTATTTT	-	TRBV9	TRBJ2-3	TRBD2
CASSRDLGYGYTF	TGTGCCAGCAGCCGGGACCTCGGCTATGGCTACACCTTC	-	TRBV5-4	TRBJ1-2	-
CASSVGGQGSGNTIYF	TGTGCCAGCAGCGTAGGAGGACAGGGTTCTGGAAACACCATATATTTT	-	TRBV9	TRBJ1-3	TRBD1
CATRFDREEQPQHF	TGTGCCACCAGGTTCGACAGGGAGGAGCAGCCCCAGCATTTT	-	TRBV15	TRBJ1-5	TRBD1
CASSYRDTYLTSTDTQYF	TGTGCCAGCAGCTACCGGGACACTTACCTTACTAGCACAGATACGCAGTATTTT	-	TRBV7-9	TRBJ2-3	-
CASSPGAGVRNEQFF	TGTGCCAGCAGCCCGGGAGCGGGAGTGAGGAATGAGCAGTTCTTC	few	TRBV7-9	TRBJ2-1	TRBD2
CASSFVRVEQYF	TGTGCCAGCAGCTTCGTCAGGGTCGAGCAGTACTTC	-	TRBV11-2	TRBJ2-7	-
CASSSTGGENTIYF	TGCGCCAGCAGCTCCACAGGGGGGGAAAACACCATATATTTT	-	TRBV5-1	TRBJ1-3	TRBD1
CASSSFAGVDEQFF	TGTGCCAGCAGCTCTTTCGCGGGTGTAGATGAGCAGTTCTTC	-	TRBV11-3	TRBJ2-1	-
CASSFRDSPRETQYF	TGTGCCAGCAGTTTCCGGGACAGTCCGAGGGAGACCCAGTACTTC	-	TRBV28	TRBJ2-5	TRBD1
CASSLETGNPEQYF	TGTGCCAGCAGCTTAGAAACAGGGAATCCCGAGCAGTACTTC	-	TRBV7-9	TRBJ2-7	-
CASSLGGNQETQYF	TGCGCCAGCAGCTTGGGAGGGAACCAAGAGACCCAGTACTTC	-	TRBV5-1	TRBJ2-5	-
CASSLGWTGRRSTDTQYF	TGTGCCAGCAGCTTAGGCTGGACAGGGCGTCGTAGCACAGATACGCAGTATTTT	-	TRBV7-2	TRBJ2-3	TRBD1
CASSWGPSREQYF	TGTGCCAGTAGTTGGGGGCCCTCGAGGGAGCAGTACTTC	-	TRBV19	TRBJ2-7	-
CASSLDSRALAEQYF	TGCGCCAGCAGCTTGGACTCCAGGGCCCTAGCCGAGCAGTACTTC	-	TRBV5-1	TRBJ2-7	-
CASSLTGGTPSTDTQYF	TGTGCCAGCAGCTTGACAGGGGGCACACCCTCCACAGATACGCAGTATTTT	few	TRBV5-4	TRBJ2-3	TRBD1
CAISARDRVGLLAKNIQYF	TGTGCCATCAGTGCACGGGACAGGGTAGGGCTACTAGCCAAAAACATTCAGTACTTC	-	TRBV10-3	TRBJ2-4	TRBD1
CASSLGTGRVNGYTF	TGTGCCAGCAGCTTGGGTACAGGGAGGGTTAATGGCTACACCTTC	-	TRBV5-4	TRBJ1-2	-
CASSWGGGRVLYEQYF	TGTGCCAGCAGCTGGGGGGGCGGGAGGGTTCTCTACGAGCAGTACTTC	-	TRBV7-2	TRBJ2-7	TRBD2
CASSLDRGGIEKLFF	TGTGCCAGCAGTTTAGATAGAGGGGGAATTGAAAAACTGTTTTTT	-	TRBV28	TRBJ1-4	-
CASSTGNGEQYF	TGTGCCAGCAGTACAGGTAATGGCGAGCAGTACTTC	-	TRBV27	TRBJ2-7	-
CASSPRSSTDTQYF	TGTGCCAGCAGCCCAAGATCTAGCACAGATACGCAGTATTTT	-	TRBV7-2	TRBJ2-3	-
CASSLAGRPYNEQFF	TGTGCCAGCAGCTTGGCCGGGAGGCCCTACAATGAGCAGTTCTTC	-	TRBV5-6	TRBJ2-1	TRBD2
CASSILGGVRYNEQFF	TGTGCCAGTAGTATCCTAGGGGGGGTTCGCTACAATGAGCAGTTCTTC	-	TRBV19	TRBJ2-1	-
CASSLVAGLRTEAFF	TGTGCCAGCAGCTTAGTCGCAGGGTTGAGGACTGAAGCTTTCTTT	-	TRBV11-2	TRBJ1-1	-
CASSEANRRYEQYF	TGTGCCAGCAGTGAAGCAAACAGGAGGTACGAGCAGTACTTC	-	TRBV6-1	TRBJ2-7	-
CASSQVDNLGTGELFF	TGCGCCAGCAGCCAAGTAGACAATCTGGGCACCGGGGAGCTGTTTTTT	-	TRBV4-1	TRBJ2-2	-